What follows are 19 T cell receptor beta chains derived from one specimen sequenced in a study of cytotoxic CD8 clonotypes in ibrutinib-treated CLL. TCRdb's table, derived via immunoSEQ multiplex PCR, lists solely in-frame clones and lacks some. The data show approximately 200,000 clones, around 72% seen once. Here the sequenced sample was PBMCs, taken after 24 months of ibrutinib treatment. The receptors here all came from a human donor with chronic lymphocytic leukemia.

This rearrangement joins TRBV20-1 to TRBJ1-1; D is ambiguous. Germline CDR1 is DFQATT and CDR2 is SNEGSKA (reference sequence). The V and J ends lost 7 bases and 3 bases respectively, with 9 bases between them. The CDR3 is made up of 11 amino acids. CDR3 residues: CSVFWDTEAFF. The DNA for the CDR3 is TGCAGTGTTTTTTGGGACACTGAAGCTTTCTTT.

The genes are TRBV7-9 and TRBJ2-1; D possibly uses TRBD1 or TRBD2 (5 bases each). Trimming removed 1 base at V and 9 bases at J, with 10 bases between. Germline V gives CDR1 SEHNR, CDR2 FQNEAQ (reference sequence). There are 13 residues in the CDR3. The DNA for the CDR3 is TGTGCCAGCAGCTTAGAAATGGGGGTTGAGCAGTTCTTC. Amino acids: CASSLEMGVEQFF. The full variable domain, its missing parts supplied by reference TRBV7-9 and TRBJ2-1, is DTGVSQNPRHKITKRGQNVTFRCDPISEHNRLYWYRQTLGQGPEFLTYFQNEAQLEKSRLLSDRFSAERPKGSFSTLEIQRTEQGDSAMYLCASSLEMGVEQFFGPGTRLTVL.

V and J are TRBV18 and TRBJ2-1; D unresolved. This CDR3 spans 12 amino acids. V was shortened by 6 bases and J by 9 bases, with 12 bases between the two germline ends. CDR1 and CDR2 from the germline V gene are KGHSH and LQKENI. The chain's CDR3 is CASSSRPLEQFF. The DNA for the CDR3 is TGTGCCAGCTCCTCCCGGCCCCTTGAGCAGTTCTTC. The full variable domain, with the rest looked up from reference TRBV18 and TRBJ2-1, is NAGVMQNPRHLVRRRGQEARLRCSPMKGHSHVYWYRQLPEEGLKFMVYLQKENIIDESGMPKERFSAEFPKEGPSILRIQQVVRGDSAAYFCASSSRPLEQFFGPGTRLTVL.

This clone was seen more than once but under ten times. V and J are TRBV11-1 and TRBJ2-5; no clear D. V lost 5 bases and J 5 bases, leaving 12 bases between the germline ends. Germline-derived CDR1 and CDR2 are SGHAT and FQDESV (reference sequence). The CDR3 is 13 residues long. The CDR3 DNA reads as TGTGCCAGCAGCCCACGGCCCGCCGAGACCCAGTACTTC. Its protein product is CASSPRPAETQYF. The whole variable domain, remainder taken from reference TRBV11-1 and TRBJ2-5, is EAEVAQSPRYKITEKSQAVAFWCDPISGHATLYWYRQILGQGPELLVQFQDESVVDDSQLPKDRFSAERLKGVDSTLKIQPAELGDSAMYLCASSPRPAETQYFGPGTRLLVL.

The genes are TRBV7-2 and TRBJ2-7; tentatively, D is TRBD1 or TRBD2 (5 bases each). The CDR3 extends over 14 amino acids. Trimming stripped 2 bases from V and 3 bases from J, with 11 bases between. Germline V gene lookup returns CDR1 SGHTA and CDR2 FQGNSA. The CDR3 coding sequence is TGTGCCAGCAGCTTATTTGGGACCGACTACGAGCAGTACTTC. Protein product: CASSLFGTDYEQYF.

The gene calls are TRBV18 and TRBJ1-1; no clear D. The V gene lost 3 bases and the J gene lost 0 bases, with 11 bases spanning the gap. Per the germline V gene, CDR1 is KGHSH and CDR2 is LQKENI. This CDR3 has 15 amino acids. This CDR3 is CASSPTTSMNTEAFF. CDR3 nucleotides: TGTGCCAGCTCACCGACGACAAGTATGAACACTGAAGCTTTCTTT.

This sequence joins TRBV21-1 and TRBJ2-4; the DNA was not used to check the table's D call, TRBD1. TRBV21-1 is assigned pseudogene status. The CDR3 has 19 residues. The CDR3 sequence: CASSTSGQGAYCTKNIQYF. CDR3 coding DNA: TGTGCCAGCAGCACTTCCGGCCAGGGGGCTTATTGTACCAAAAACATTCAGTACTTC.

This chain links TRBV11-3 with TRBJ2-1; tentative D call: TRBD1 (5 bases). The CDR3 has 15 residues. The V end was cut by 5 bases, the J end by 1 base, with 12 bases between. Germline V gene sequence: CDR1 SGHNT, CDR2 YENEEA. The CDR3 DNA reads TGTGCCAGCAGCCCAGGGCAGGGATCCTACAATGAGCAGTTCTTC. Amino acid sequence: CASSPGQGSYNEQFF.

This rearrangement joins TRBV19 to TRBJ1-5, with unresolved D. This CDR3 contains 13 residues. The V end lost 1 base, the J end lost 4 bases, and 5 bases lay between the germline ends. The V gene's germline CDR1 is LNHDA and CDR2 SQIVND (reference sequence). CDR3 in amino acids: CASSIGTNQPQHF. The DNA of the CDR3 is TGTGCCAGTAGTATAGGAACTAATCAGCCCCAGCATTTT.

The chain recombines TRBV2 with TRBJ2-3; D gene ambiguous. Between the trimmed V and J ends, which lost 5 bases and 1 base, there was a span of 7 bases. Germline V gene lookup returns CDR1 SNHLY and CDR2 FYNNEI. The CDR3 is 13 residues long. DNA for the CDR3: TGTGCCAGCAGTTACCCAGGCACAGATACGCAGTATTTT. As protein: CASSYPGTDTQYF.

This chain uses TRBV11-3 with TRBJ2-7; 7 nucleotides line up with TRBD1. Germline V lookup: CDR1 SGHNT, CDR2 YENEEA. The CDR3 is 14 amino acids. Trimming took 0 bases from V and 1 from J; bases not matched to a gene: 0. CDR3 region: CASSLDRGSYEQYF. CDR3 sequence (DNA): TGTGCCAGCAGCTTAGACAGGGGGTCCTACGAGCAGTACTTC.

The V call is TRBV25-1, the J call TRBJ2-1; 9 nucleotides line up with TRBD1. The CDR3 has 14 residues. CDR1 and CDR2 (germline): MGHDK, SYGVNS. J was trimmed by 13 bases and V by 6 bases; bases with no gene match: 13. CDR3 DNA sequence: TGTGCCAGCAGCCACCGGGACAGGGAGGCCTCACAGTTCTTC. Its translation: CASSHRDREASQFF.

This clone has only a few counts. CDR3 residues: CASSLVNREAFF. In DNA, the CDR3 is TGTGCCAGCAGCTTAGTGAACCGGGAAGCTTTCTTT. The V gene is TRBV7-2, the J gene TRBJ1-1, with D uncertain. CDR3 length: 12 amino acids. The germline V and J ends were trimmed by 1 base and 8 bases, with 8 bases remaining between them. CDR1 and CDR2 (germline): SGHTA, FQGNSA.

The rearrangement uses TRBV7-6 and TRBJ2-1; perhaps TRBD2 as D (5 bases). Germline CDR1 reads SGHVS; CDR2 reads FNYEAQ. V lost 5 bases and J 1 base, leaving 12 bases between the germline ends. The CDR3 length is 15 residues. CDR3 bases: TGTGCCAGCAGCCCGCGTCCGGGGTCCTACAATGAGCAGTTCTTC. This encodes CASSPRPGSYNEQFF.

Here the CDR3 DNA reads TGTGCCAGCAGCATGCGGGACGGATACAATGAGCAGTTCTTC. Translating it yields CASSMRDGYNEQFF. The rearrangement uses TRBV7-9 and TRBJ2-1; D is possibly TRBD2 (6 bases). V lost 5 bases and J lost 4, with 12 bases in between. This CDR3 has 14 residues. The germline V gene encodes CDR1 SEHNR and CDR2 FQNEAQ (reference sequence).

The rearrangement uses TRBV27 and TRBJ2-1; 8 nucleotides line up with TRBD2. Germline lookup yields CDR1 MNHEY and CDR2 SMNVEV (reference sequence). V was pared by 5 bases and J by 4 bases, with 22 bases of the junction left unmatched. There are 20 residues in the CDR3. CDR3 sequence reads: CASSHGQGTSGGVKYNEQFF. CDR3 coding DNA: TGTGCCAGCAGTCATGGACAAGGGACGAGCGGGGGAGTTAAATACAATGAGCAGTTCTTC.

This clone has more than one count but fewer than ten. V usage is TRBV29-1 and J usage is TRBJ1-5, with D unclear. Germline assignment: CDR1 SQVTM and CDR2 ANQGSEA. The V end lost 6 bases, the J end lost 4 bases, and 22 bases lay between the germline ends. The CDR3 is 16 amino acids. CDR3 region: CSVTTGPTVGNQPQHF. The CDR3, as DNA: TGCAGCGTCACGACCGGGCCCACAGTAGGGAATCAGCCCCAGCATTTT. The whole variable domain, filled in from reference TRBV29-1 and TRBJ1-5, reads SAVISQKPSRDICQRGTSLTIQCQVDSQVTMMFWYRQQPGQSLTLIATANQGSEATYESGFVIDKFPISRPNLTFSTLTVSNMSPEDSSIYLCSVTTGPTVGNQPQHFGDGTRLSIL.

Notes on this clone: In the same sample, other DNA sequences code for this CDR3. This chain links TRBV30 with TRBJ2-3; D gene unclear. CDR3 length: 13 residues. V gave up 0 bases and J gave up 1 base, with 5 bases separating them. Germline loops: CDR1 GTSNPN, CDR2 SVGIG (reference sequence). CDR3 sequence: CAWSVARTDTQYF. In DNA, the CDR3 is TGTGCCTGGAGTGTAGCCCGCACAGATACGCAGTATTTT.

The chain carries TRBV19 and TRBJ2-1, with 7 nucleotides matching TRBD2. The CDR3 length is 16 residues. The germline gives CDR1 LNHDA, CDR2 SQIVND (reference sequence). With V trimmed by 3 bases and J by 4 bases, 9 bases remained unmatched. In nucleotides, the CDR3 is TGTGCCAGTAGTATTTGGTCTAGCGGAAAATACAATGAGCAGTTCTTC. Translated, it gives CASSIWSSGKYNEQFF.